This T cell receptor (beta chain) was found in a study of T cells after posttransplantation cyclophosphamide. Study-wide results and caveats: Donor CD8+ memory clones often dominated recipient blood repertoires at later times.

TCRdb's table, derived via immunoSEQ multiplex PCR, lists solely in-frame clones and lacks some. The sample has about 24,000 clones, none seen only once. This clone was counted many times. The antigen is not known. Peripheral blood was collected from the related graft donor on the marrow donation day. CDR1 and CDR2 (germline): SNHLY, FYNNEI. V lost 5 bases, J lost 6 bases, and 11 bases lay in between. The CDR3 runs 13 residues. This receptor was obtained from a woman aged 50 to 65 in good health, CMV-negative, and a related stem cell transplant donor. Sequencing used PBMCs. The chain joins TRBV2 to TRBJ1-5, with D unclear. As DNA, the CDR3 is TGTGCCAGCAGTCCTACCCCCGTTCAGCCCCAGCATTTT. Protein product: CASSPTPVQPQHF.